The source of this T cell receptor beta chain is a study of lymphopenia after photon versus proton radiotherapy. The study's findings and limits: Photon-treated patients lost naive T cells and TCR diversity; proton-treated stayed stable. Larger post-nadir TCR diversity loss correlated inversely with survival in deceased patients. After lymphocyte nadir, photon-treated repertoires showed oligoclonal expansion, especially CD8+ Temra. Better survival with proton therapy was suggested as possible, not demonstrated.

Assay used: immunoSEQ multiplex PCR; TCRdb lists only in-frame clones, some missing. Of approximately 70,000 clones in the sample, 75% to 90% were seen once. This clone has just one count. Antigen: not known. V gave up 5 bases and J gave up 7 bases, with 9 bases separating them. Germline V gives CDR1 SGHVS, CDR2 FQNEAQ. The length of the CDR3 is 11 residues. Sequences were derived from peripheral blood, sampled from a patient treated with proton-based radiotherapy. The chain links TRBV7-8 to TRBJ2-7; D gene ambiguous. This receptor was identified in an elderly man with esophageal cancer. The DNA of the CDR3 is TGTGCCAGCAGCCGTGGGTTTGAGCAGTACTTC. This codes for CASSRGFEQYF.